Following are 14 T cell receptor beta chains from one sample sequenced in a study of T cells in localized non-small cell lung cancer. Clones were sequenced by immunoSEQ multiplex PCR, and TCRdb holds only the in-frame ones, with some missing. In the table there are roughly 89,000 clones, roughly 93% of which are singletons. Sequences were derived from PBMCs, sampled before any cancer treatment. The receptors come from a woman aged 35 to 69 with stage II squamous cell lung carcinoma.

CDR3: CASSPRGGDADTQYF. DNA for the CDR3: TGTGCCAGCAGCCCGCGGGGGGGCGATGCAGATACGCAGTATTTT. The J gene is TRBJ2-3, the V gene TRBV5-4; TRBD2 matches 9 bases. With V trimmed by 4 bases and J by 4 bases, 7 bases remained unmatched. There are 15 residues in the CDR3. Germline V gene sequence: CDR1 SGHNT, CDR2 YYREEE (reference sequence).

Only one count was recorded for this clone. The gene calls are TRBV25-1 and TRBJ2-5; 8 bases map to TRBD2. V was clipped by 0 bases and J by 5 bases; unmatched bases: 5. Germline V gene sequence: CDR1 MGHDK, CDR2 SYGVNS. This CDR3 has 15 residues. In DNA form, the CDR3 reads TGTGCCAGCAGTGAATATCCGGGAGGGGATGAGACCCAGTACTTC. Its translation: CASSEYPGGDETQYF.

Note on this clone: The junction departs from the called germline gene at one end, perhaps through a read error. The chain has TRBV19 and TRBJ2-1; 8 bases fit TRBD2. The CDR3 is 15 amino acids. Germline V CDR1 and CDR2: LNHDA, SQIVND (reference sequence). CDR3 residues: CASSTKRGPNKEQFF. The CDR3 DNA follows: TGTGCCAGTAGTACGAAGCGGGGGCCTAACAAGGAGCAGTTCTTC. Complete variable domain (other parts from reference TRBV19 and TRBJ2-1): DGGITQSPKYLFRKEGQNVTLSCEQNLNHDAMYWYRQDPGQGLRLIYYSQIVNDFQKGDIAEGYSVSREKKESFPLTVTSAQKNPTAFYLCASSTKRGPNKEQFFGPGTRLTVL.

This chain connects TRBV6-1 to TRBJ2-5; tentative D call: TRBD1 (5 bases). CDR1 is MNHNS and CDR2 is SASEGT in the germline V gene. V lost 4 bases and J 5 bases, leaving 11 bases between the germline ends. This CDR3 region has 13 residues. CDR3 residues: CASSGQGMETQYF. The CDR3 coding sequence is TGTGCCAGCAGTGGGCAGGGTATGGAGACCCAGTACTTC.

The V gene is TRBV12-5, the J gene TRBJ1-1; D is unclear. The CDR3 loop spans 14 amino acids. Germline loops: CDR1 LGHNT, CDR2 FRNRAP. V was trimmed by 5 bases and J by 4 bases, leaving 14 bases between them. In DNA form, the CDR3 reads TGTGCTAGTGGTAGCCGGGCCGAGGGCACTGAAGCTTTCTTT. Protein sequence: CASGSRAEGTEAFF.

The genes are TRBV12-5 and TRBJ1-1; 9 bases are shared with TRBD1. The junction had 9 bases not matched to a gene; V was cut back by 2 bases and J by 5 bases. This CDR3 has 16 residues. Looked up from germline, CDR1 is LGHNT and CDR2 is FRNRAP. The CDR3 coding sequence is TGTGCTAGTGGTTTGCCACAACAGGGGGCGCGAACTGAAGCTTTCTTT. It translates to CASGLPQQGARTEAFF.

This chain links TRBV2 with TRBJ2-7; 9 bases line up with TRBD1. The V gene end was trimmed by 1 base and the J gene end by 0 bases; junction bases not matched to a gene: 1. The CDR3 is 15 amino acids. Germline CDR1 is SNHLY and CDR2 is FYNNEI. CDR3 amino acids: CASSEGTGVSYEQYF. As DNA, the CDR3 is TGTGCCAGCAGTGAAGGGACAGGGGTCTCCTACGAGCAGTACTTC.

This rearrangement joins TRBV10-1 to TRBJ1-1; D call uncertain. Germline CDR1 is WNHNN and CDR2 is SYGVQD (reference sequence). The CDR3 is 13 residues long. V lost 3 bases, J lost 5 bases, and 10 bases lay in between. The CDR3 protein is CASSDQPGTEAFF. As DNA, the CDR3 is TGCGCCAGCAGTGACCAACCCGGAACTGAAGCTTTCTTT.

The V and J genes are TRBV7-9 and TRBJ1-6; 8 bases fit TRBD1. The CDR3 has 15 residues. V shed 5 bases, J shed 9 bases, and the junction held 9 bases outside the gene matches. Germline V gives CDR1 SEHNR, CDR2 FQNEAQ (reference sequence). The CDR3 spells CASSPDRAGGSPLHF. The CDR3 bases are TGTGCCAGCAGCCCGGACAGGGCCGGCGGTTCACCCCTCCACTTT.

This rearrangement joins TRBV2 to TRBJ1-6; 8 nucleotides align to TRBD1. V was clipped by 5 bases and J by 10 bases; unmatched bases: 7. The CDR3 sequence is 14 residues long. Germline lookup yields CDR1 SNHLY and CDR2 FYNNEI. CDR3 amino acids: CASSLDRGDSPLHF. The CDR3 DNA reads as TGTGCCAGCAGTCTTGACAGGGGAGACTCACCCCTCCACTTT.

The J gene is TRBJ1-6, the V gene TRBV30; D remains ambiguous. V was pared by 3 bases and J by 7 bases, with 13 bases between. The CDR3 spans 14 residues. In germline, CDR1 is GTSNPN, CDR2 SVGIG (reference sequence). The CDR3 spells CAWSLDPGNSPLHF. CDR3 in DNA: TGTGCCTGGAGCCTAGACCCCGGAAATTCACCCCTCCACTTT.

The V gene is TRBV29-1, the J gene TRBJ1-1, with unresolved D. V lost 3 bases, J lost 4 bases, and 6 bases lay in between. The CDR3 is 11 amino acids. CDR1 is SQVTM, CDR2 ANQGSEA, per germline. CDR3 in DNA: TGCAGCGTTGACACCCCCACTGAAGCTTTCTTT. This encodes CSVDTPTEAFF.

The J gene is TRBJ1-5, the V gene TRBV2, with TRBD1 as a possible D gene (5 bases). Deletions cut 8 bases from V and 5 bases from J, with 13 bases between. The germline V gene encodes CDR1 SNHLY and CDR2 FYNNEI. CDR3 length: 13 amino acids. The CDR3 DNA reads as TGTGCCAGCTCCGGCAGGGCGGATCAGCCCCAGCATTTT. Protein product: CASSGRADQPQHF.

The CDR3: CASSSQAGVYDNEQFF. In DNA, the CDR3 is TGTGCCAGCAGCTCTCAAGCGGGAGTTTATGACAATGAGCAGTTCTTC. The chain carries TRBV5-6 and TRBJ2-1; 8 bases are a match to TRBD2. CDR3 length: 16 amino acids. Germline CDR1 and CDR2: SGHDT and YYEEEE. J gave up 5 bases and V 3 bases, and 10 bases lay outside the gene matches.